The 28 T cell receptor beta chains in this list originate from one sample, sequenced in a study of T-cell memory formation after mild COVID-19. Each CDR3 protein gets one entry after TCRdb re-called the 5' RACE reads with MiXCR. The top ten clones hold 10% to 15% of a sample with approximately 480,000 distinct CDR3 sequences, roughly 18% of them seen once. The material sequenced was PBMCs or a T cell subset sorted from them (not recorded which). These receptors all stem from an adult woman who had mild COVID-19 (a few samples of this study predate the infection). Cell type and time point are not known.

This clonotype was found a few times. The rearrangement uses TRBV18 and TRBJ2-2, with D possibly being TRBD1 (5 bases). V shed 4 bases and J shed 0 bases, with 15 bases lying between them. There are 17 residues in the CDR3. Germline CDR1 reads KGHSH; CDR2 reads LQKENI. CDR3 sequence (DNA): TGTGCCAGCTCACGAATACAGGACGCACCGAACACCGGGGAGCTGTTTTTT. It codes for CASSRIQDAPNTGELFF.

This clonotype has a handful of counts. V and J are TRBV12-3 or TRBV12-4 and TRBJ2-5; 9 bases align to TRBD2. This CDR3 region has 18 residues. Trimming took 1 base from V and 1 from J; bases not matched to a gene: 10. This chain's CDR3 is CASSLVLAGQSFQETQYF. CDR3 DNA: TGTGCCAGCAGTTTAGTCCTAGCGGGACAATCTTTCCAAGAGACCCAGTACTTC.

This clonotype was seen only a few times. The chain combines TRBV7-9 with TRBJ1-1; maybe TRBD1 (6 bases). The V and J ends lost 4 bases and 2 bases respectively, with 11 bases between them. Germline CDR1 SEHNR, CDR2 FQNEAQ (reference sequence). The CDR3 is 14 residues long. CDR3 in amino acids: CASSSWTDNTEAFF. The CDR3, as DNA: TGTGCCAGCAGCTCTTGGACAGATAACACTGAAGCTTTCTTT.

The gene calls are TRBV6-1 and TRBJ1-2; 9 bases are shared with TRBD1. The CDR3 consists of 16 residues. CDR1 and CDR2 (germline): MNHNS, SASEGT. Trimming removed 3 bases from V and 3 bases from J; junction bases left unmatched: 8. Here the CDR3 DNA reads TGTGCCAGCAGTGACCCCGGGACAGGGTCCTACTATGGCTACACCTTC. Translating gives CASSDPGTGSYYGYTF.

This chain links TRBV29-1 with TRBJ1-1; D is ambiguous. The CDR3 has 12 residues. The germline V gene has CDR1 SQVTM and CDR2 ANQGSEA. V gave up 3 bases and J gave up 1 base, with 6 bases separating them. The CDR3 sequence is CSVDPQNTEAFF. CDR3 DNA: TGCAGCGTTGATCCACAGAACACTGAAGCTTTCTTT.

This clonotype turned up a few times. The V call is TRBV4-2, the J call TRBJ2-3; a weak D match, TRBD2 (6 bases). Germline CDR1 LGHNA, CDR2 YNFKEQ. V gave up 0 bases and J gave up 0 bases, with 10 bases separating them. This CDR3 region has 16 residues. The chain's CDR3 is CASSQELSGSTDTQYF. The CDR3 region has the DNA TGTGCCAGCAGCCAAGAGTTAAGCGGGAGCACAGATACGCAGTATTTT.

There are a few counts of this clonotype. The CDR3 DNA reads TGTGCCAGCAGCTTAGCCTGGGCCTGGGAAGGCTACACCTTC. It translates to CASSLAWAWEGYTF. The chain employs TRBV7-9 and TRBJ1-2; D remains ambiguous. Per the germline V gene, CDR1 is SEHNR and CDR2 is FQNEAQ (reference sequence). Trimming left V 0 bases short and J 8 bases short, with 13 bases between. The CDR3 consists of 14 residues. The whole variable domain, remainder taken from reference TRBV7-9 and TRBJ1-2, is DTGVSQNPRHKITKRGQNVTFRCDPISEHNRLYWYRQTLGQGPEFLTYFQNEAQLEKSRLLSDRFSAERPKGSFSTLEIQRTEQGDSAMYLCASSLAWAWEGYTFGSGTRLTVV.

This clonotype has just a few counts. The rearrangement uses TRBV24-1 and TRBJ1-2; D unresolved. This CDR3 comprises 12 residues. The germline V and J ends were trimmed by 6 bases and 3 bases, with 7 bases remaining between them. Germline assignment: CDR1 KGHDR and CDR2 SFDVKD. The CDR3 sequence is CATSPGDYGYTF. The CDR3 DNA follows: TGTGCCACCAGTCCCGGGGACTATGGCTACACCTTC.

The rearrangement joins TRBV20-1 to TRBJ2-1; 10 positions agree with TRBD2. Germline V gene sequence: CDR1 DFQATT, CDR2 SNEGSKA (reference sequence). The CDR3 totals 15 residues. The trim removed 0 bases at V and 8 bases at J, leaving 7 bases unmatched. The CDR3 DNA sequence: TGCAGTGCTAGAGACCCTAGGACTAGCGGTTATGAGCAGTTCTTC. Protein product: CSARDPRTSGYEQFF.

The V gene is TRBV6-1, the J gene TRBJ2-7, with 9 bases fitting TRBD1. The CDR3 spans 14 residues. Germline lookup yields CDR1 MNHNS and CDR2 SASEGT. Losses at the gene ends were 6 bases for V and 1 base for J; bases not matched to a gene: 4. The CDR3 region has the DNA TGTGCCAGCAGGGACAGGGGTCGATCCTACGAGCAGTACTTC. It encodes CASRDRGRSYEQYF.

Only a few counts were recorded for this clonotype. V gene TRBV4-1 combines with J gene TRBJ2-1; 9 bases agree with TRBD1. CDR1 is MGHRA and CDR2 is YSYEKL in the germline V gene. Trimming at V came to 6 bases and at J to 7 bases, leaving 7 bases not matched to a gene. The CDR3 sequence is 14 residues long. Here the CDR3 reads CASRGGQGTNEQFF. The CDR3, as DNA: TGCGCCAGCAGGGGTGGACAGGGGACGAATGAGCAGTTCTTC.

V gene TRBV24-1 combines with J gene TRBJ2-1; D may be TRBD2 (6 bases). Germline CDR1 and CDR2: KGHDR and SFDVKD. This CDR3 comprises 20 residues. Trimming stripped 1 base from V and 4 bases from J, with 25 bases between. CDR3 amino acids: CATSDLAAQGGGPGYNEQFF. The CDR3 DNA reads TGTGCCACCAGTGATTTAGCTGCCCAGGGAGGCGGGCCGGGGTACAATGAGCAGTTCTTC.

A few counts support this clonotype. This chain connects TRBV18 to TRBJ1-2; 8 nucleotides agree with TRBD1. Germline trimming cut 3 bases from V and 0 bases from J; bases unmatched to any gene: 3. Germline assignment: CDR1 KGHSH and CDR2 LQKENI. The CDR3 has 15 residues. CDR3 residues: CASSPPDRANYGYTF. CDR3 DNA: TGTGCCAGCTCACCTCCGGACAGGGCTAACTATGGCTACACCTTC.

This rearrangement joins TRBV20-1 to TRBJ2-7; D call uncertain. The CDR3 runs to 14 residues. The germline CDR1 and CDR2 sequences are DFQATT and SNEGSKA (reference sequence). Trimming took off 6 bases at V and 0 bases at J, with 15 bases between the two ends. The CDR3 DNA follows: TGCAGTGCCGGACCGCCGGGCCGCTCCTACGAGCAGTACTTC. This translates into CSAGPPGRSYEQYF.

This clonotype was seen only a few times. The chain has TRBV20-1 and TRBJ2-7; 8 bases match TRBD2. Germline V gives CDR1 DFQATT, CDR2 SNEGSKA (reference sequence). With 6 bases clipped from V and 3 bases from J, the junction kept 7 bases outside the gene matches. This CDR3 is built from 13 residues. The CDR3 is CSAKRGRVYEQYF. In DNA, the CDR3 is TGCAGTGCAAAGCGGGGGAGGGTCTACGAGCAGTACTTC.

This clonotype was detected only a few times. V is TRBV29-1 and J is TRBJ2-5, with 8 bases that match TRBD1. The CDR3 has 14 residues. Germline values: CDR1 SQVTM, CDR2 ANQGSEA. V dropped 6 bases and J dropped 2; count of bases not matched to a gene: 8. CDR3 bases: TGCAGCGTGGGCAGACAGGGGAAACAAGAGACCCAGTACTTC. Amino acid sequence: CSVGRQGKQETQYF.

This clonotype was seen many times. The chain couples TRBV12-3 or TRBV12-4 to TRBJ2-1; 12 nucleotides line up with TRBD2. The CDR3 is 16 amino acids. This chain's CDR3 is CAPPTSGRAAYNEQFF. In DNA form, the CDR3 reads TGTGCGCCTCCGACTAGCGGGAGAGCAGCCTACAATGAGCAGTTCTTC.

The chain combines TRBV29-1 with TRBJ2-7; D remains ambiguous. Deletions cut 0 bases from V and 4 bases from J, with 19 bases between. The CDR3 runs to 16 residues. From germline, CDR1 is SQVTM and CDR2 ANQGSEA. The CDR3 DNA reads TGCAGCGTTGAAGATCTAAGCAGCCAAGGAGTGTACGAGCAGTACTTC. Its protein product is CSVEDLSSQGVYEQYF.

This clonotype was recorded many times. The genes are TRBV7-8 and TRBJ2-1, with 12 bases fitting TRBD2. Germline V lookup: CDR1 SGHVS, CDR2 FQNEAQ. CDR3 length: 16 amino acids. V trimming: 5 bases; J trimming: 7 bases; junction bases outside the gene matches: 9. The CDR3 coding sequence is TGTGCCAGCAGCCTGCAACTAGCGGGGGGTCAGAATGAGCAGTTCTTC. It yields the protein CASSLQLAGGQNEQFF.

V gene TRBV11-2 combines with J gene TRBJ1-1; D possibly corresponds to TRBD1 (6 bases). CDR1 is SGHAT, CDR2 FQNNGV, per germline. This CDR3 comprises 14 residues. V lost 5 bases, J lost 1 base, and 11 bases lay in between. CDR3 residues: CASSIGTQNTEAFF. CDR3 nucleotide sequence: TGTGCCAGCAGCATAGGGACACAGAACACTGAAGCTTTCTTT.

This clonotype was detected a few times. This chain connects TRBV5-1 to TRBJ2-1; 7 nucleotides agree with TRBD1. Trimming took 0 bases from V and 15 from J; bases not matched to a gene: 15. CDR1 is SGHRS and CDR2 is YFSETQ in the germline V gene. The CDR3 has 15 amino acids. The DNA of the CDR3 is TGCGCCAGCAGCTTGGTAGCAGGACAGGCGGCTGAGGGGTTCTTC. It codes for CASSLVAGQAAEGFF.

On this clonotype: The junction and the germline gene differ at one end; a read error may be behind it. The gene calls are TRBV18 and TRBJ2-7; 10 nucleotides line up with TRBD2. This CDR3 is built from 16 residues. Germline CDR1 and CDR2: KGHSH and LQKENI. The CDR3 here is CASSHLAGAPSHEQYF. The CDR3 DNA reads TGTGCCAGCTCACACCTAGCGGGAGCTCCCTCCCACGAGCAGTACTTC.

V and J are TRBV27 and TRBJ1-1; 8 nucleotides agree with TRBD1. The CDR3 spans 14 residues. With V trimmed by 6 bases and J by 5 bases, 8 bases remained unmatched. The V gene's germline CDR1 is MNHEY and CDR2 SMNVEV (reference sequence). The CDR3 spells CASRLDRAWTEAFF. The CDR3 coding sequence is TGTGCCAGCAGACTGGACAGGGCGTGGACTGAAGCTTTCTTT.

This clonotype has a handful of counts. The chain uses TRBV7-9 and TRBJ1-1; possible D gene TRBD1, 5 bases. V dropped 5 bases and J dropped 1 base, with 17 bases sitting between them. The CDR3 covers 16 residues. Germline-derived CDR1 and CDR2 are SEHNR and FQNEAQ (reference sequence). CDR3 sequence: CASSPMGIGANTEAFF. For the CDR3, the DNA is TGTGCCAGCAGCCCGATGGGTATAGGGGCGAACACTGAAGCTTTCTTT.

The chain joins TRBV12-3 or TRBV12-4 to TRBJ1-2, with D possibly being TRBD1 (6 bases). This CDR3 contains 14 residues. V was cut by 4 bases and J by 4 bases, with 13 bases left in between. The CDR3 is CASSSTGKIYGYTF. DNA for the CDR3: TGTGCCAGCAGTTCCACAGGGAAAATCTATGGCTACACCTTC.

This clonotype appeared a few times. The junction shows a germline mismatch at one end, possibly a read error. The chain couples TRBV3-1 to TRBJ2-7; D may be TRBD1 or TRBD2 (6 bases each). Per the germline V gene, CDR1 is LGHDT and CDR2 is YNNKEL (reference sequence). CDR3 length equals 13 residues. In nucleotides, the CDR3 is TGTGCCAGCACCCAAGGAGGGGGCTACGAGCAGTACTTC. Protein sequence: CASTQGGGYEQYF.

Only a few counts were recorded for this clonotype. The genes are TRBV29-1 and TRBJ1-3; no definite D call. The CDR3 length is 13 residues. Trimming removed 4 bases from V and 0 bases from J, with 7 bases in between. Germline values: CDR1 SQVTM, CDR2 ANQGSEA. In DNA form, the CDR3 reads TGCAGCGTTGGGACGGCCTCTGGAAACACCATATATTTT. Its translation is CSVGTASGNTIYF.

The V gene is TRBV9, the J gene TRBJ1-1; 8 positions agree with TRBD1. Germline V lookup: CDR1 SGDLS, CDR2 YYNGEE. V was clipped by 3 bases and J by 5 bases; unmatched bases: 9. This CDR3 is built from 15 residues. The CDR3 sequence: CASSAEQGAKTEAFF. CDR3 bases: TGTGCCAGCAGCGCTGAGCAGGGGGCGAAAACTGAAGCTTTCTTT. The variable domain in full, with the rest retrieved from reference TRBV9 and TRBJ1-1, is DSGVTQTPKHLITATGQRVTLRCSPRSGDLSVYWYQQSLDQGLQFLIQYYNGEERAKGNILERFSAQQFPDLHSELNLSSLELGDSALYFCASSAEQGAKTEAFFGQGTRLTVV.